This TCR beta chain was retrieved from a study of Ad26.COV2.S vaccination and SARS-CoV-2 variants. Whole-study context: It was the COV1001 Ad26.COV2.S trial arm that included the donor.

Treatment in this sample: some 20 received Ad26.COV2.S at low or high dose, single or two shots; 5 received placebo; per-sample allocation not given. Each sample was drawn 63 days after the first injection (of vaccine or placebo). Sequencing was performed with immunoSEQ multiplex PCR; in TCRdb, only in-frame clones are kept and a portion is missing. This sample has a few hundred thousand clones; about nine tenths occur once, and the top ten carry around 5%. The germline V gene has CDR1 SGDLS and CDR2 YYNGEE. The CDR3 contains 17 residues. With V trimmed by 3 bases and J by 2 bases, 12 bases remained unmatched.

The chain uses TRBV9 and TRBJ2-3, with 7 bases aligning to TRBD1. Sequences were derived from peripheral blood, sampled in a trial of Ad26.COV2.S vaccine versus placebo. This TCR was recovered from a person between 18 and 60 years old who received the Ad26.COV2.S COVID-19 vaccine or a placebo. The CDR3 DNA reads TGTGCCAGCAGCGCCTTAACGACAGGGATTACCACAGATACGCAGTATTTT. Translated: CASSALTTGITTDTQYF.